A selection of T cell receptor beta chains follows, all from one sample in a study of blood T cell repertoires in COVID-19. Clones were sequenced by immunoSEQ multiplex PCR, and TCRdb holds only the in-frame ones, with some missing. The sample lists about 220,000 clones, roughly four fifths seen once, with roughly 3.5% in the top ten. The sequenced sample consisted of PBMCs or T cells enriched from blood (not recorded which). These receptors were collected from a woman aged 55-69 years who had recovered from COVID-19. Each CDR3 is given with its conserved first and last residue. A D gene is named only where the DNA matches it firmly. Clone size appears in some rows only: once, few, many, or a class for an expanded clone.

D: NA; size: NA; J: TRBJ1-3; length: 15; V: TRBV6-5; DNA: TGTGCCAGCAGCCCCCCGAGACAGGCGGCTAACACCATATATTTT; CDR3: CASSPPRQAANTIYF
D: NA; size: once; J: TRBJ1-1; length: 13; V: TRBV6-5; DNA: TGTGCCAGCACCACAGGGTCGTCCCCTGAAGCTTTCTTT; CDR3: CASTTGSSPEAFF
D: NA; size: NA; J: TRBJ1-2; length: 16; V: TRBV7-9; DNA: TGTGCCAGCAGCTTAGTGGGCGTCTCACTCGACTATGGCTACACCTTC; CDR3: CASSLVGVSLDYGYTF
D: TRBD1; size: NA; J: TRBJ1-4; length: 14; V: TRBV7-9; DNA: TGTGCCAGCAGCTTACAGGGGGCTGGGGAAAAACTGTTTTTT; CDR3: CASSLQGAGEKLFF
D: NA; size: NA; J: TRBJ2-6; length: 17; V: TRBV19; DNA: TGTGCCAGTAGTATAGCTTCGTGGCAGGCTGGGGCCAACGTCCTGACTTTC; CDR3: CASSIASWQAGANVLTF
D: TRBD1; size: once; J: TRBJ1-2; length: 14; V: TRBV27; DNA: TGTGCCAGCAGCCGACAGGGGGTAGACTATGGCTACACCTTC; CDR3: CASSRQGVDYGYTF
D: NA; size: NA; J: TRBJ2-7; length: 13; V: TRBV27; DNA: TGTGCCAGCTCGACAGAAGGTCCCTACGAGCAGTACTTC; CDR3: CASSTEGPYEQYF
D: NA; size: NA; J: TRBJ1-4; length: 14; V: TRBV11-2; DNA: TGTGCCAGCAGCCTCTATAGTATAAGTGAAAAACTGTTTTTT; CDR3: CASSLYSISEKLFF
D: NA; size: NA; J: TRBJ1-5; length: 13; V: TRBV6-1; DNA: TGTGCCAGCAGTGACCAAAGCAATCAGCCCCAGCATTTT; CDR3: CASSDQSNQPQHF
D: TRBD1; size: NA; J: TRBJ1-6; length: 15; V: TRBV19; DNA: TGTGCCAGTAGGAGACAGGGGGCTGATAATTCACCCCTCCACTTT; CDR3: CASRRQGADNSPLHF
D: NA; size: few; J: TRBJ2-5; length: 13; V: TRBV7-3; DNA: TGTGCCAGCAGCTTAGGAGGGCAAGAGACCCAGTACTTC; CDR3: CASSLGGQETQYF
D: TRBD2; size: NA; J: TRBJ2-7; length: 14; V: TRBV3-1/TRBV3-2; DNA: TGTGCCAGCAGCCGGCTTAGGAGCGGGGTCGAGCAGTACTTC; CDR3: CASSRLRSGVEQYF
D: NA; size: NA; J: TRBJ1-4; length: 12; V: TRBV6-2/TRBV6-3; DNA: TGTGCCAGCAGCCTGACAGGTGAAAAACTGTTTTTT; CDR3: CASSLTGEKLFF
D: NA; size: NA; J: TRBJ2-1; length: 15; V: TRBV18; DNA: TGTGCCAGCTCACCACGGGGGGGCTTCTACAATGAGCAGTTCTTC; CDR3: CASSPRGGFYNEQFF
D: TRBD2; size: NA; J: TRBJ2-6; length: 18; V: TRBV10-2; DNA: TGCGCCGTCGGACCGGGACTAGCGGGAGGCTCTGGGGCCAACGTCCTGACTTTC; CDR3: CAVGPGLAGGSGANVLTF
D: NA; size: NA; J: TRBJ2-7; length: 13; V: TRBV7-9; DNA: TGTGCCAGCAGCGCGGGACAGACCTACGAGCAGTACTTC; CDR3: CASSAGQTYEQYF
D: NA; size: NA; J: TRBJ1-6; length: 16; V: TRBV7-2; DNA: TGTGCCAGCAGCTTAGAACTGAGCTCCTATAATTCACCCCTCCACTTT; CDR3: CASSLELSSYNSPLHF
D: TRBD2; size: NA; J: TRBJ2-2; length: 15; V: TRBV19; DNA: TGTGCCACCCCGACTAGCGCTTCGAACACCGGGGAGCTGTTTTTT; CDR3: CATPTSASNTGELFF
D: TRBD1; size: NA; J: TRBJ2-5; length: 13; V: TRBV2; DNA: TGTGCCAGCAGGGGGACAGTCCAAGAGACCCAGTACTTC; CDR3: CASRGTVQETQYF
D: NA; size: NA; J: TRBJ1-1; length: 13; V: TRBV7-9; DNA: TGTGCCAGCAGCTTATTCGGGAACACTGAAGCTTTCTTT; CDR3: CASSLFGNTEAFF
D: NA; size: NA; J: TRBJ1-1; length: 14; V: TRBV6-1; DNA: TGTGCCAGCAGTGAACGTCAAGGGGGAACTGAAGCTTTCTTT; CDR3: CASSERQGGTEAFF
D: NA; size: NA; J: TRBJ2-2; length: 15; V: TRBV5-4; DNA: TGTGCCAGCAGCTTGGGGGGAGTTGGGACCGGGGAGCTGTTTTTT; CDR3: CASSLGGVGTGELFF
D: NA; size: NA; J: TRBJ2-1; length: 15; V: TRBV6-1; DNA: TGTGCCAGCAGTCAAGCTAGAATTCCCTACAATGAGCAGTTCTTC; CDR3: CASSQARIPYNEQFF
D: NA; size: NA; J: TRBJ1-1; length: 16; V: TRBV10-3; DNA: TGTGCCATCAGTCCGGCAGGGAGGCAGGTGAACACTGAAGCTTTCTTT; CDR3: CAISPAGRQVNTEAFF
D: NA; size: NA; J: TRBJ1-2; length: 14; V: TRBV3-1/TRBV3-2; DNA: TGTGCCAGCAGTCAAAACAGGGTTAACTATGGCTACACCTTC; CDR3: CASSQNRVNYGYTF
D: TRBD1; size: NA; J: TRBJ2-3; length: 16; V: TRBV15; DNA: TGTGCCACCAGCGGAAGGTCGGCAGGGGGCCCAGATACGCAGTATTTT; CDR3: CATSGRSAGGPDTQYF
D: TRBD2; size: NA; J: TRBJ2-1; length: 17; V: TRBV5-5; DNA: TGTGCCAGCAGCGGGGTGTTAAAGCGGGGGGTGTACAATGAGCAGTTCTTC; CDR3: CASSGVLKRGVYNEQFF
D: NA; size: NA; J: TRBJ1-3; length: 13; V: TRBV30; DNA: TGTGCCTGGAGTGTAAACACAGGAAACACCATATATTTT; CDR3: CAWSVNTGNTIYF
D: NA; size: NA; J: TRBJ1-1; length: 14; V: TRBV5-6; DNA: TGTGCCAGCAGCCCCGACGGGGGAAAAAATGAAGCTTTCTTT; CDR3: CASSPDGGKNEAFF
D: NA; size: few; J: TRBJ1-2; length: 15; V: TRBV5-1; DNA: TGCGCCAGCAGGTTTGGCGGGGGCGAACTCTATGGCTACACCTTC; CDR3: CASRFGGGELYGYTF
D: NA; size: NA; J: TRBJ1-1; length: 14; V: TRBV29-1; DNA: TGCAGCGTTGATCAGGGCGTCATGAACACTGAAGCTTTCTTT; CDR3: CSVDQGVMNTEAFF
D: TRBD1; size: NA; J: TRBJ1-6; length: 16; V: TRBV6-2/TRBV6-3; DNA: TGTGCCAGCAGTTCCTTCGGACAGGGCGATAACTCACCCCTCCACTTT; CDR3: CASSSFGQGDNSPLHF
D: TRBD1; size: NA; J: TRBJ1-1; length: 14; V: TRBV6-5; DNA: TGTGCCAGCAGTTTGGGACAGGCGAACACTGAAGCTTTCTTT; CDR3: CASSLGQANTEAFF
D: NA; size: NA; J: TRBJ2-1; length: 16; V: TRBV10-3; DNA: TGTGCCATCAGTGAACAGACCCTAAGCTCCTACAATGAGCAGTTCTTC; CDR3: CAISEQTLSSYNEQFF
D: TRBD2; size: NA; J: TRBJ2-1; length: 11; V: TRBV20-1; DNA: TGCAGTGCTATTAGCGGGGGGGCCCGGTTCTTC; CDR3: CSAISGGARFF
D: NA; size: NA; J: TRBJ1-2; length: 13; V: TRBV7-9; DNA: TGTGCCAGCAGCCCTCAGGGGCCCTATGGCTACACCTTC; CDR3: CASSPQGPYGYTF
D: NA; size: once; J: TRBJ1-6; length: 15; V: TRBV5-1; DNA: TGCGCCAGCAAGGGCTTACAGGGTATCAATTCACCCCTCCACTTT; CDR3: CASKGLQGINSPLHF
D: NA; size: NA; J: TRBJ1-1; length: 14; V: TRBV5-1; DNA: TGCGCCAGCAGCTTGGCAGTCGCCAGGACTGAAGCTTTCTTT; CDR3: CASSLAVARTEAFF
D: NA; size: few; J: TRBJ2-7; length: 14; V: TRBV5-4; DNA: TGTGCCAGCAGCACGGAGGTAGGGCAAATTAAGCAGTACTTC; CDR3: CASSTEVGQIKQYF
D: NA; size: once; J: TRBJ1-4; length: 16; V: TRBV25-1; DNA: TGTGCCAGCAGTGACTCTATCACAGGGAGAAATGAAAAACTGTTTTTT; CDR3: CASSDSITGRNEKLFF
D: TRBD2; size: medium-sized; J: TRBJ2-2; length: 16; V: TRBV10-2; DNA: TGCGCCAGCAGTGTTGGCACTAGCGGGAGAACCGGGGAGCTGTTTTTT; CDR3: CASSVGTSGRTGELFF
D: NA; size: NA; J: TRBJ2-1; length: 16; V: TRBV27; DNA: TGTGCCAGCAGTCCCCCCCTCGGGAGACCCTACAATGAGCAGTTCTTC; CDR3: CASSPPLGRPYNEQFF
D: NA; size: NA; J: TRBJ1-2; length: 18; V: TRBV4-3; DNA: TGCGCCAGCAGCCAAGATAATATCGAAGGCAGGTCTAACTATGGCTACACCTTC; CDR3: CASSQDNIEGRSNYGYTF
D: TRBD1; size: NA; J: TRBJ1-2; length: 15; V: TRBV5-6; DNA: TGTGCCAGCAGCGTCCGGGACAGGGGGAACTATGGCTACACCTTC; CDR3: CASSVRDRGNYGYTF
D: TRBD1; size: NA; J: TRBJ2-7; length: 15; V: TRBV14; DNA: TGTGCCAGCAGCCTTCAACAGGGGTCCTTCTACGAGCAGTACTTC; CDR3: CASSLQQGSFYEQYF
D: TRBD2; size: NA; J: TRBJ2-7; length: 16; V: TRBV3-1/TRBV3-2; DNA: TGTGCCAGCAGCTCCACCGCTGCGGGACTAGACTACGAGCAGTACTTC; CDR3: CASSSTAAGLDYEQYF
D: NA; size: NA; J: TRBJ1-5; length: 15; V: TRBV19; DNA: TGTGCCAGTAGTGACCAGGGTTTCGGCAATCAGCCCCAGCATTTT; CDR3: CASSDQGFGNQPQHF
D: NA; size: few; J: TRBJ1-1; length: 14; V: TRBV7-3; DNA: TGTGCCAGCAGCTTGGGACACTCGAACACTGAAGCTTTCTTT; CDR3: CASSLGHSNTEAFF
D: TRBD1; size: once; J: TRBJ2-1; length: 15; V: TRBV2; DNA: TGTGCCAGCAGTGACCGACAGGGTAAAACGGGCGAGCAGTTCTTC; CDR3: CASSDRQGKTGEQFF
D: NA; size: once; J: TRBJ1-2; length: 12; V: TRBV7-8; DNA: TGTGCCAGCAGCCCGGGGGGGCATCGCTACACCTTC; CDR3: CASSPGGHRYTF
D: NA; size: NA; J: TRBJ1-5; length: 13; V: TRBV4-3; DNA: TGCGCCAGCAGCCAGCAACAGGGTCAGCCCCAGCATTTT; CDR3: CASSQQQGQPQHF
D: NA; size: NA; J: TRBJ1-1; length: 14; V: TRBV4-1; DNA: TGCGCCAGCAGCCAAATGAGGACTGGGGGGGAAGCTTTCTTT; CDR3: CASSQMRTGGEAFF
D: TRBD2; size: few; J: TRBJ2-7; length: 16; V: TRBV3-1/TRBV3-2; DNA: TGTGCCAGCAGCCAAGGGGAACTAGCGGGGCACTACGAGCAGTACTTC; CDR3: CASSQGELAGHYEQYF
D: NA; size: NA; J: TRBJ1-2; length: 14; V: TRBV7-8; DNA: TGTGCCAGCAGCTTTACAGGGCCGAACTATGGCTACACCTTC; CDR3: CASSFTGPNYGYTF
D: NA; size: few; J: TRBJ2-1; length: 17; V: TRBV7-6; DNA: TGTGCCAGCAGCATACACTCACAGGGTAGCTCCTACAATGAGCAGTTCTTC; CDR3: CASSIHSQGSSYNEQFF
D: NA; size: once; J: TRBJ1-2; length: 14; V: TRBV13; DNA: TGTGCCAGCAGCTTAGACAGGACCCGCTATGGCTACACCTTC; CDR3: CASSLDRTRYGYTF
D: NA; size: NA; J: TRBJ1-2; length: 15; V: TRBV5-1; DNA: TGCGCCAGCAGCTTGCCGTCCGACTCTAACTATGGCTACACCTTC; CDR3: CASSLPSDSNYGYTF
D: TRBD1; size: NA; J: TRBJ1-2; length: 15; V: TRBV29-1; DNA: TGCAGCGTTGAAGATTCGGGACAGGGGGCGTATGGCTACACCTTC; CDR3: CSVEDSGQGAYGYTF
D: NA; size: NA; J: TRBJ1-3; length: 15; V: TRBV2; DNA: TGTGCCAGCAGTGAAGACGGTAGCTCTGGAAACACCATATATTTT; CDR3: CASSEDGSSGNTIYF
D: NA; size: NA; J: TRBJ2-2; length: 14; V: TRBV3-1/TRBV3-2; DNA: TGTGCCAGCAGCCAAGTAGACTCAAACGGGGAGCTGTTTTTT; CDR3: CASSQVDSNGELFF